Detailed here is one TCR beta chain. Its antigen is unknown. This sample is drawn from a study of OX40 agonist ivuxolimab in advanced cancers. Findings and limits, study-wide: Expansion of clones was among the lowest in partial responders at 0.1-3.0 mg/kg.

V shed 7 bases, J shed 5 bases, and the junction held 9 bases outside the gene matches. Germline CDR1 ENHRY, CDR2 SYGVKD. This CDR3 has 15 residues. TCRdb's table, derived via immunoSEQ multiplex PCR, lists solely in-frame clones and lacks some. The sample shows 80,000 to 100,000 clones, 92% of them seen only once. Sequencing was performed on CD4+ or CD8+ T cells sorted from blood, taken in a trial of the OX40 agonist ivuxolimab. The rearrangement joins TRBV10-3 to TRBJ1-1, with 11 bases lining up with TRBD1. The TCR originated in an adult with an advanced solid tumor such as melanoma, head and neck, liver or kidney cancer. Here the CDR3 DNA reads TGTGCCATCAAGATGGACAGGGGGCAGATGACTGAAGCTTTCTTT. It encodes CAIKMDRGQMTEAFF.